Listed below are T cell receptor beta chains from one sample, sequenced in a study of long-term antiretroviral therapy in people with HIV. Here immunoSEQ multiplex PCR was the method, and the copy in TCRdb shows in-frame clones only, minus some. The data hold 7,500 to 9,500 clones, with around 83% observed a single time. The input for sequencing was unsorted PBMCs, taken 0.3 years before starting antiretroviral therapy. These receptors originate from a man aged 25-45 years with HIV. The CDR3 runs from the conserved cysteine through the conserved F or W. D genes are given only for firm matches. Clone size is shown for a subset of rows, as once, few, many or a class of expanded clone.

clone_size	d_call	v_call	j_call	cdr3_nt	cdr3_aa
-	-	TRBV4-3	TRBJ2-1	TGCGCCAGCAGTTCTCGGACAGAAAGCTCCTACAATGAGCAGTTCTTC	CASSSRTESSYNEQFF
-	TRBD2	TRBV10-3	TRBJ2-2	TGTGCCATCAGTGAGTCGAAGGCGGGGGTGAACACCGGGGAGCTGTTTTTT	CAISESKAGVNTGELFF
-	TRBD2	TRBV5-1	TRBJ2-1	TGCGCCAGCAGCTTGCATAGCGGGAGTGACAATGAGCAGTTCTTC	CASSLHSGSDNEQFF
-	-	TRBV6-6	TRBJ1-3	TGTGCCACCAACTCCGGGACGTCCGGAAACACCATATATTTT	CATNSGTSGNTIYF
few	-	TRBV7-9	TRBJ1-2	TGTGCCAGCAGCCTTGCAGGGCTCGAGATCTATGGCTACACCTTC	CASSLAGLEIYGYTF
-	-	TRBV2	TRBJ1-5	TGTGCCAGCAGTGAAGCGCTCGGGGGGAGAAATCAGCCCCAGCATTTT	CASSEALGGRNQPQHF
-	TRBD2	TRBV5-4	TRBJ2-3	TGTGCCAGCAGCTTCCCGTCCGGGACTAGCGGTTCCACAGATACGCAGTATTTT	CASSFPSGTSGSTDTQYF
-	TRBD1	TRBV7-6	TRBJ2-7	TGTGCCAGCAGCTCGTCACAGGGGTTGGCGTACGAGCAGTACTTC	CASSSSQGLAYEQYF
-	-	TRBV5-4	TRBJ1-1	TGTGCCAGCAGGAACCTGCCGTCAACTGAAGCTTTCTTT	CASRNLPSTEAFF
-	TRBD1	TRBV6-6	TRBJ2-3	TGTGCCAGCAGTAGCCTGGACAGGGGGCGGCCAGATACGCAGTATTTT	CASSSLDRGRPDTQYF
-	-	TRBV11-3	TRBJ2-2	TGTGCCAGCAGCTTAGTGGGCGGGGACACCGGGGAGCTGTTTTTT	CASSLVGGDTGELFF
-	-	TRBV28	TRBJ2-1	TGTGCCAGCAGGACGGCGGGCGCGCTCGGCAATGAGCAGTTCTTC	CASRTAGALGNEQFF
once	TRBD1	TRBV28	TRBJ1-4	TGTGCCAGCAGTTTGCCCTCGGGACAGGGGCGTGAAAAACTGTTTTTT	CASSLPSGQGREKLFF
-	TRBD1	TRBV19	TRBJ2-1	TGTGCCAGCCGGACAGGCCTCAATGAGCAGTTCTTC	CASRTGLNEQFF
medium-sized	-	TRBV7-9	TRBJ2-3	TGTGCCAGCAGCTTAGTCTCACTAGCAACAGATACGCAGTATTTT	CASSLVSLATDTQYF
few	TRBD1	TRBV29-1	TRBJ2-7	TGCAGCGTGATTCTCGGGACAGGGACTTACGAGCAGTACTTC	CSVILGTGTYEQYF